The clone carrying this TCR beta chain counts as medium-sized (0.01 to 0.1%). V gave up 0 bases and J gave up 5 bases, with 13 bases separating them. This CDR3 region has 14 residues. Germline CDR1 is GTSNPN and CDR2 is SVGIG (reference sequence). The data belong to a study of liver allograft versus peripheral blood T cells. Study background: Intrahepatic T cell receptor repertoires from transplanted livers were compared against repertoires in recipients' peripheral blood.

Via MiXCR, TCRdb re-called the reads, giving one row per CDR3 protein. The sample yields 4,000 to 6,000 distinct CDR3 sequences, around 17% seen once. This chain uses TRBV30 with TRBJ1-2, with D perhaps TRBD1 (5 bases). The TCR comes from a human patient who had a liver transplant. Part of the T cells may come from the graft donor. The CDR3 nucleotides are TGTGCCTGGAGTGTAATTGCAGGGCCATATGGCTACACCTTC. This sequence encodes CAWSVIAGPYGYTF.